This T cell receptor beta chain was recorded in a study of blood T cells in healthy people across ages. Primed by a sample-barcoded 5' primer and a J-beta primer mix, a second PCR proceeded for about 7 to 11 cycles. TCRdb used MiXCR to reprocess the 5' RACE reads, holding one entry per CDR3 protein. The sample contains 1.5 million to 2 million distinct CDR3 sequences, 28% of which appear only once. Trimming left V 3 bases short and J 2 bases short, with 11 bases between. The CDR3 covers 14 residues. Looked up from germline, CDR1 is LNHNV and CDR2 is YYDKDF (reference sequence). The sample holds many counts of this clonotype.

This TCR was sampled from a woman aged 30 to 39 in good health. The sequenced material came from blood. The chain couples TRBV15 to TRBJ2-7; tentative D call: TRBD2 (6 bases). The CDR3 nucleotides are TGTGCCACCAGCAGTCCACTAGCAACCTACGAGCAGTACTTC. This translates into CATSSPLATYEQYF.